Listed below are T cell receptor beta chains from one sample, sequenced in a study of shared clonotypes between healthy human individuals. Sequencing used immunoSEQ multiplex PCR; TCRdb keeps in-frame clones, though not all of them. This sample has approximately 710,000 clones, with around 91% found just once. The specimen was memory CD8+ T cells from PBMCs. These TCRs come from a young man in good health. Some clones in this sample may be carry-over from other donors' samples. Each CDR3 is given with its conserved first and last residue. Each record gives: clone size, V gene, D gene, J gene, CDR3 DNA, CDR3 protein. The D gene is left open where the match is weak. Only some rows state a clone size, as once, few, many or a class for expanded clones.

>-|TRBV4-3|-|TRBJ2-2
TGCGCCAGCAGCCAAGGAGGGGCAGGGGCCGGGGAGCTGTTTTTT
CASSQGGAGAGELFF
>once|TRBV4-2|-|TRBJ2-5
TGTGCCAGCAGCCAAGAAATCCAACGAGAGACCCAGTACTTC
CASSQEIQRETQYF
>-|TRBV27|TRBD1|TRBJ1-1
TGTGCCAGCAGTTCGCCGGGACAGGGTTGGAACACTGAAGCTTTCTTT
CASSSPGQGWNTEAFF
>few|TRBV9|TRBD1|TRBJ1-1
TGTGCCAGCAGCCCAGGGGGCGTATTGAACACTGAAGCTTTCTTT
CASSPGGVLNTEAFF
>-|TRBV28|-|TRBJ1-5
TGTGCCAGCAGTCACGGGGACAATCAGCCCCAGCATTTT
CASSHGDNQPQHF
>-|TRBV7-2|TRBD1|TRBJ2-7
TGTGCCAGCAGCCTCCGACAGGGCTCCTACGAGCAGTACTTC
CASSLRQGSYEQYF
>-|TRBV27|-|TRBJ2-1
TGTGCCAGCAGTTTAAGCAGGGTACCCTACAATGAGCAGTTCTTC
CASSLSRVPYNEQFF
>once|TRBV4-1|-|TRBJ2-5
TGCGCCAGCAGCCAAGATCTGGGCAGGATGGAGACCCAGTACTTC
CASSQDLGRMETQYF
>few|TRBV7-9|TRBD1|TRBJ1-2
TGTGCCAGCAGCCGTCGGGACAGCCTCTATGGCTACACCTTC
CASSRRDSLYGYTF
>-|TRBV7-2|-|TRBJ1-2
TGTGCCAGCCCTTCTCCGGGGGCGGGCTACACCTTC
CASPSPGAGYTF
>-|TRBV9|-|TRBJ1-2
TGTGCCAGCAGCGTAGCTCGGGGGAACAACTATGGCTACACCTTC
CASSVARGNNYGYTF
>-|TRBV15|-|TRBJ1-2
TGTGCCACCAGCAGTTGGTCGACAGAAGGTGGCTACACCTTC
CATSSWSTEGGYTF
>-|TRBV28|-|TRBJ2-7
TGTGCCAGCAGCCCGATAGCCACGTCCTACGAGCAGTACTTC
CASSPIATSYEQYF
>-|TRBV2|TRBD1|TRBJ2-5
TGTGCCAGCAGTACAAGACCGGGACAGGGGGGATGGGAGACCCAGTACTTC
CASSTRPGQGGWETQYF
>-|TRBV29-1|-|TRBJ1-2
TGCAGCGTTGAAGATGAGATACTGCGGCTCGATCGCTATGGCTACACCTTC
CSVEDEILRLDRYGYTF
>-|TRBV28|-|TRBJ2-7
TGTGCCAGCAGTTTCAGGGGTGGGTACGAGCAGTACTTC
CASSFRGGYEQYF
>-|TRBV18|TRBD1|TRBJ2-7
TGTGCCAGCTCACCGGGACAGGGAAATGGTATGGGCGAGCAGTACTTC
CASSPGQGNGMGEQYF